What follows is one T cell receptor (beta chain) and its context. Assembly of TCR beta libraries relied on iRepertoire HTBI primers together with Arm-PCR of CDR3 regions. From the multiplex PCR reads, TCRdb called clonotypes with MiXCR, one entry per CDR3 protein. The sample holds around 450,000 distinct CDR3 sequences; around 15% are singletons and the top ten take 9% to 15%. CDR3 length equals 16 residues. J was trimmed by 3 bases and V by 5 bases; bases with no gene match: 8. The germline V gene has CDR1 SGHTA and CDR2 FQGTGA. These data originate in a study of regulatory T cells in long-lasting Graves disease. Time point specified: newly diagnosed GD, antithyroid drugs for less than 3 months. From PBMCs, RNA was extracted and then used to make the TCR library. The same sample was also used in a study of T cells in Graves' hyperthyroidism and ophthalmopathy.

Material: peripheral blood mononuclear cells (PBMCs), obtained at new diagnosis, from a patient treated with antithyroid drugs. This chain uses TRBV7-3 with TRBJ2-3; 10 bases are a match to TRBD2. This receptor was identified in a man aged 40-55 years with Graves disease. The CDR3 reads CASSATRTSGTDTQYF. CDR3 in DNA: TGTGCCAGCAGCGCAACTCGGACTAGCGGAACAGATACGCAGTATTTT.